What follows is one TCR beta chain and its context. Each CDR3 protein gets one entry after TCRdb re-called the 5' RACE reads with MiXCR. The table has 300,000 to 400,000 distinct CDR3 sequences, roughly 20% seen once. The V gene lost 3 bases and the J gene lost 1 base, with 12 bases spanning the gap. The V gene's germline CDR1 is SQVTM and CDR2 ANQGSEA. The CDR3 contains 14 residues. The sample is drawn from a study of T-cell memory formation after mild COVID-19. The TCR comes from an adult woman who had mild COVID-19 (a few samples of this study predate the infection). Cell type and time point are not known. The specimen sequenced was PBMCs or a T cell subset sorted from them (not recorded which). The chain combines TRBV29-1 with TRBJ2-5; TRBD1 might be the D (6 bases). The CDR3 protein is CSVDNRVAQETQYF. The CDR3 region has the DNA TGCAGCGTTGACAACAGGGTGGCCCAAGAGACCCAGTACTTC.